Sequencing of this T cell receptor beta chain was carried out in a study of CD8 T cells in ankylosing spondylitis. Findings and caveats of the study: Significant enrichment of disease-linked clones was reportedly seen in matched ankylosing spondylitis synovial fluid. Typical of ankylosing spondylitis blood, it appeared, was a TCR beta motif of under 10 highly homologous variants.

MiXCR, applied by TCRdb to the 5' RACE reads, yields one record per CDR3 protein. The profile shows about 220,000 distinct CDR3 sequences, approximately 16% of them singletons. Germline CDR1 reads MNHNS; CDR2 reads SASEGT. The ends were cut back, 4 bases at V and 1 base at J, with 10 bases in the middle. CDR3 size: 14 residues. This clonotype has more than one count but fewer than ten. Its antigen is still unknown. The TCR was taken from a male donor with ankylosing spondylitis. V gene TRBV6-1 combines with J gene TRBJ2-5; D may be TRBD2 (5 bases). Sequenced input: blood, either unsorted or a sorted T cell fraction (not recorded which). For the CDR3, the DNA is TGTGCCAGCAGTGCTAGCTCCAGCCAAGAGACCCAGTACTTC. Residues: CASSASSSQETQYF.